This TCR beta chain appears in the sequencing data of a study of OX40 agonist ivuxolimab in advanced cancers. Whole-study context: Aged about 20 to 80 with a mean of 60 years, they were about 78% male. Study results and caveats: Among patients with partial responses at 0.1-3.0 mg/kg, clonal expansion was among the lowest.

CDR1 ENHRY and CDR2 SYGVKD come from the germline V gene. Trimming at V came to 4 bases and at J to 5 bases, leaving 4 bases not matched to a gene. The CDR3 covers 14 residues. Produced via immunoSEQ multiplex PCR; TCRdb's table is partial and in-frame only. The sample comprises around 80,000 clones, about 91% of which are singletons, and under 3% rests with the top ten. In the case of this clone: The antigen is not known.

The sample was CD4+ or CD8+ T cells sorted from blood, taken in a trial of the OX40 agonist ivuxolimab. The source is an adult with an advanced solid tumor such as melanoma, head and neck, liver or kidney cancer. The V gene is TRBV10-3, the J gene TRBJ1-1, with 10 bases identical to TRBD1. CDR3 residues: CAISALDRGTEAFF. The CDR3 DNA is TGTGCCATCAGTGCCCTGGACAGGGGGACTGAAGCTTTCTTT.